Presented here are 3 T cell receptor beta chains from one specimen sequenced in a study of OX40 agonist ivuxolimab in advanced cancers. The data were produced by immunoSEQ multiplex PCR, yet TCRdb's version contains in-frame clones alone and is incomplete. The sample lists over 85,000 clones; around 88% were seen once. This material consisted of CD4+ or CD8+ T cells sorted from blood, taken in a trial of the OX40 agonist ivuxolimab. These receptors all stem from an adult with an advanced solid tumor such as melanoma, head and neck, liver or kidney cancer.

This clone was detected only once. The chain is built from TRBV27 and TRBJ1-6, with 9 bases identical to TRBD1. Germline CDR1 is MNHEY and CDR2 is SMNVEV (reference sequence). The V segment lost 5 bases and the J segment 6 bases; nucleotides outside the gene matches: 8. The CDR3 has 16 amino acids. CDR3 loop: CASSIQGAFGNSPLHF. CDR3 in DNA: TGTGCCAGCAGTATACAGGGGGCGTTCGGTAATTCACCCCTCCACTTT.

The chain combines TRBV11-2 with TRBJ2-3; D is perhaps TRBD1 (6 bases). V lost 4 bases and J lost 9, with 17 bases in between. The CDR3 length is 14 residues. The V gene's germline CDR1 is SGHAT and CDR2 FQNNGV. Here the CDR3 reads CASSSSPGTYTQYF. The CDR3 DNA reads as TGTGCCAGCAGCTCTTCTCCCGGGACATACACGCAGTATTTT.

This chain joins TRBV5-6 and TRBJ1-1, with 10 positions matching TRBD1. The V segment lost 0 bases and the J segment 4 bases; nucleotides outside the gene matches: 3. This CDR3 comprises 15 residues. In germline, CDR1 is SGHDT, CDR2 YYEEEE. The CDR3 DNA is TGTGCCAGCAGCTTGGTGCGGACAGGGGGCACTGAAGCTTTCTTT. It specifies CASSLVRTGGTEAFF.